This T cell receptor (beta chain) was documented in a study of glioma-infiltrating T cells. Amplification of TCR alpha and beta CDR3 regions from RNA used iRepertoire nested multiplex PCR. Each CDR3 protein gets one entry after TCRdb re-called the multiplex PCR reads with MiXCR. This table holds approximately 20,000 distinct CDR3 sequences, roughly 25% found once. Trimming left V 3 bases short and J 10 bases short, with 21 bases between. Germline V gene data show CDR1 as DFQATT and CDR2 as SNEGSKA (reference sequence). This CDR3 is built from 14 residues. Study results and limitations: Tissue-blood divergence was below expectation in non-neoplastic patients, above in gliomas.

This clonotype showed up just once. Its antigen is unidentified. Sequencing was done on a sample of glioma tissue, nonneoplastic brain tissue, or PBMCs (not recorded which). The V call is TRBV20-1, the J call TRBJ1-2; a possible D gene is TRBD1 (6 bases). This receptor was obtained from a human donor with low-grade glioma or glioblastoma, undergoing nonglioma brain surgery, or in good health (not recorded which). The CDR3 region is CSASCLDSSNDYTF. CDR3 DNA: TGCAGTGCTAGTTGCTTGGACAGCAGCAATGACTACACCTTC.